The 25 T cell receptor beta chains listed next were all sequenced from one sample in a study of blood T cell repertoires in COVID-19. This table comes from immunoSEQ multiplex PCR, and its TCRdb copy is limited to in-frame clones, with some not included. The sample holds fewer than 350,000 clones; approximately 90% are singletons and the top ten take approximately 7.5%. Sequenced sample: peripheral blood. These TCRs come from a woman in her 30s with COVID-19, enrolled during active disease.

This chain connects TRBV18 to TRBJ2-7, with unresolved D. Germline values: CDR1 KGHSH, CDR2 LQKENI. V was trimmed by 0 bases and J by 8 bases, leaving 14 bases between them. The CDR3 has 14 residues. CDR3 amino acids: CASSPPGLPEQQYF. CDR3 nucleotides: TGTGCCAGCTCACCACCCGGTTTACCTGAGCAGCAGTACTTC.

The rearrangement joins TRBV4-1 to TRBJ1-2; D is uncertain. Germline CDR1 reads MGHRA; CDR2 reads YSYEKL. Trimming removed 1 base from V and 8 bases from J, with 23 bases in between. This CDR3 has 17 residues. The CDR3 reads CASSQGPSGVERRGYTF. CDR3 DNA: TGCGCCAGCAGCCAAGGACCGTCGGGAGTTGAGAGACGAGGCTACACCTTC.

This rearrangement joins TRBV2 to TRBJ1-6, with TRBD1 identical over 9 bases. This CDR3 has 14 residues. V trimming: 6 bases; J trimming: 10 bases; junction bases outside the gene matches: 7. Per germline, CDR1 SNHLY and CDR2 FYNNEI. The CDR3 loop reads CASSEDRGDSPLHF. In DNA form, the CDR3 reads TGTGCCAGCAGCGAGGACAGGGGCGACTCACCCCTCCACTTT. The full variable domain, in which reference TRBV2 and TRBJ1-6 provide the parts outside the CDR3, is EPEVTQTPSHQVTQMGQEVILRCVPISNHLYFYWYRQILGQKVEFLVSFYNNEISEKSEIFDDQFSVERPDGSNFTLKIRSTKLEDSAMYFCASSEDRGDSPLHFGNGTRLTVT.

The table lists this clone with a few counts. The V call is TRBV4-3, the J call TRBJ2-7; tentatively, D is TRBD2 (6 bases). The CDR3 runs to 15 residues. Germline CDR1 LGHNA, CDR2 YSLEER. V lost 0 bases and J lost 5, with 14 bases in between. The CDR3 DNA follows: TGCGCCAGCAGCCAAGAAGGTGGAGGGTTCCACGAGCAGTACTTC. Amino acids: CASSQEGGGFHEQYF.

V is TRBV30 and J is TRBJ1-6; TRBD1 might be the D (5 bases). Germline CDR1 reads GTSNPN; CDR2 reads SVGIG (reference sequence). The V end was cut by 6 bases, the J end by 5 bases, with 11 bases between. This CDR3 spans 13 amino acids. This chain's CDR3 is CACDRLDNSPLHF. CDR3 coding DNA: TGTGCCTGCGACAGATTGGATAATTCACCCCTCCACTTT. The whole variable domain, remainder taken from reference TRBV30 and TRBJ1-6, is SQTIHQWPATLVQPVGSPLSLECTVEGTSNPNLYWYRQAAGRGLQLLFYSVGIGQISSEVPQNLSASRPQDRQFILSSKKLLLSDSGFYLCACDRLDNSPLHFGNGTRLTVT.

This chain links TRBV30 with TRBJ2-3; D gene unclear. The CDR3 is 15 amino acids. V gave up 0 bases and J gave up 0 bases, with 10 bases separating them. Germline assignment: CDR1 GTSNPN and CDR2 SVGIG (reference sequence). CDR3 sequence (DNA): TGTGCCTGGAGTGTACAGTCAACTAGCACAGATACGCAGTATTTT. Its protein is CAWSVQSTSTDTQYF.

Concerning this clone itself: At the DNA level, this CDR3 is encoded by other sequences in the same sample as well. The chain recombines TRBV28 with TRBJ1-1, with D maybe TRBD1 (6 bases). V dropped 6 bases and J dropped 0 bases, with 8 bases sitting between them. This CDR3 is built from 13 residues. CDR1 and CDR2 from the germline V gene are MDHEN and SYDVKM. CDR3 nucleotides: TGTGCCAGCAGCCAGGGGTTGAACACTGAAGCTTTCTTT. Translated, it gives CASSQGLNTEAFF.

In its sample, this clone was seen a few times. The chain joins TRBV29-1 to TRBJ1-2; a weak D match, TRBD1 (6 bases). The V end was cut by 7 bases, the J end by 7 bases, with 13 bases between. This CDR3 has 11 residues. Per the germline V gene, CDR1 is SQVTM and CDR2 is ANQGSEA. This CDR3 is CSGTVTGGYTF. The CDR3 DNA reads as TGCAGCGGGACAGTTACCGGTGGCTACACCTTC.

The chain is built from TRBV3-1 (or the pseudogene TRBV3-2) and TRBJ2-2; no clear D gene. V lost 4 bases to trimming and J lost 3 bases, with 3 bases between them. Looked up from germline, CDR1 is LGHDT and CDR2 is YNNKEL (reference sequence). The CDR3 spans 12 residues. The CDR3 is CASSPDTGELFF. The DNA for the CDR3 is TGTGCCAGCAGCCCCGACACCGGGGAGCTGTTTTTT.

This clone appeared a single time. The rearrangement joins TRBV2 to TRBJ2-7, with TRBD2 matching 8 bases. This CDR3 has 15 residues. The V gene end was trimmed by 6 bases and the J gene end by 4 bases; junction bases not matched to a gene: 11. Germline values: CDR1 SNHLY, CDR2 FYNNEI. Here the CDR3 DNA reads TGTGCCAGCAGGGGCCTCCGGGAGGGCCGGTACGAGCAGTACTTC. This codes for CASRGLREGRYEQYF.

The V call is TRBV24-1, the J call TRBJ2-1, with 10 bases fitting TRBD2. The CDR3 consists of 16 residues. Germline assignment: CDR1 KGHDR and CDR2 SFDVKD. The V segment lost 1 base and the J segment 8 bases; nucleotides outside the gene matches: 7. The CDR3 bases are TGTGCCACCAGTGATTTCGTGACTAGCGGGCTCCATGAGCAGTTCTTC. Protein product: CATSDFVTSGLHEQFF.

The V call is TRBV14, the J call TRBJ1-5; 8 bases match TRBD1. V shed 6 bases and J 7 bases; nucleotides not matched to a gene: 11. The CDR3 contains 15 residues. Germline CDR1 and CDR2: SGHDN and FVKESK. The CDR3 protein is CASSRDRGGPQPQHF. The CDR3 DNA sequence: TGTGCCAGCAGTCGAGACAGGGGAGGCCCGCAGCCCCAGCATTTT. Full variable domain (missing parts from reference TRBV14 and TRBJ1-5): EAGVTQFPSHSVIEKGQTVTLRCDPISGHDNLYWYRRVMGKEIKFLLHFVKESKQDESGMPNNRFLAERTGGTYSTLKVQPAELEDSGVYFCASSRDRGGPQPQHFGDGTRLSIL.

As DNA, the CDR3 is TGTGCCAGCAGCAAAACAGGGGGCGGCACAGATACGCAGTATTTT. Amino acids: CASSKTGGGTDTQYF. This rearrangement joins TRBV3-1 (or the pseudogene TRBV3-2) to TRBJ2-3, with 9 bases lining up with TRBD1. Looked up from germline, CDR1 is LGHDT and CDR2 is YNNKEL (reference sequence). The ends lost 5 bases at V and 1 base at J; junction bases unmatched: 4. The CDR3 contains 15 residues.

This clone has a handful of counts. Within the sample, other DNA sequences also encode this same CDR3. The chain combines TRBV19 with TRBJ2-1; the match to TRBD2 covers 10 bases. CDR1 and CDR2 from the germline V gene are LNHDA and SQIVND (reference sequence). The CDR3 consists of 15 residues. The junction had 4 bases not matched to a gene; V was cut back by 2 bases and J by 6 bases. CDR3: CASSISSGRGNEQFF. In DNA form, the CDR3 reads TGTGCCAGTAGTATATCAAGCGGGAGGGGCAATGAGCAGTTCTTC.

The chain recombines TRBV28 with TRBJ2-5; 7 nucleotides agree with TRBD1. The germline CDR1 and CDR2 sequences are MDHEN and SYDVKM. J was trimmed by 1 base and V by 7 bases; bases with no gene match: 12. This CDR3 spans 16 amino acids. CDR3: CASITRTGSSQETQYF. The DNA of the CDR3 is TGTGCCAGCATCACGAGGACAGGATCGTCCCAAGAGACCCAGTACTTC.

This rearrangement joins TRBV18 to TRBJ1-4; D gene uncertain. Germline-derived CDR1 and CDR2 are KGHSH and LQKENI. The CDR3 contains 14 residues. Trimming left V 3 bases short and J 6 bases short, with 11 bases between. The DNA of the CDR3 is TGTGCCAGCTCACCGTTACAGTCCGATGAAAAACTGTTTTTT. It codes for CASSPLQSDEKLFF.

The table lists this clone with a count of one. The chain recombines TRBV9 with TRBJ2-1; 7 positions match TRBD2. The ends lost 3 bases at V and 0 bases at J; junction bases unmatched: 3. The CDR3 consists of 15 residues. Germline-derived CDR1 and CDR2 are SGDLS and YYNGEE. The CDR3: CASSDRDYSYNEQFF. Written as DNA, the CDR3 is TGTGCCAGCAGCGACCGGGACTACTCCTACAATGAGCAGTTCTTC.

Of note for this clone: The junction differs from germline at one of its ends, possibly a read error. The V call is TRBV7-2, the J call TRBJ1-4; 7 bases align to TRBD1. Germline V gene data show CDR1 as SGHTA and CDR2 as FQGNSA. The length of the CDR3 is 13 residues. The CDR3 loop is CASSLEPDRTFSF. The DNA for the CDR3 is TGTGCCAGCAGCTTAGAACCGGACAGGACATTCTCGTTT.

This clone occurred a few times. The chain combines TRBV4-1 with TRBJ1-1; 8 positions agree with TRBD1. Germline V gene lookup returns CDR1 MGHRA and CDR2 YSYEKL. This CDR3 spans 13 amino acids. Germline trimming cut 10 bases from V and 2 bases from J; bases unmatched to any gene: 6. The CDR3, as DNA: TGCGCCACAGGACAGGGCGGTAACACTGAAGCTTTCTTT. It translates to CATGQGGNTEAFF.

The DNA for the CDR3 is TGTGCCAGCAGCTTAACAGGGGGAGTGACTGAAGCTTTCTTT. Translation: CASSLTGGVTEAFF. The V and J genes are TRBV11-3 and TRBJ1-1; 8 bases line up with TRBD1. In germline, CDR1 is SGHNT, CDR2 YENEEA. The CDR3 covers 14 residues. V was pared by 2 bases and J by 5 bases, with 4 bases of the junction left unmatched.

The gene calls are TRBV5-4 and TRBJ2-5, with D possibly matching TRBD1 (5 bases). Trimming shortened V by 4 bases and J by 5 bases, and 15 bases separated the two germline ends. Germline V lookup: CDR1 SGHNT, CDR2 YYREEE (reference sequence). The CDR3 consists of 14 residues. This CDR3 reads CASSAFTGGETQYF. The CDR3 DNA reads TGTGCCAGCAGCGCCTTCACAGGTGGGGAGACCCAGTACTTC.

The chain has TRBV28 and TRBJ2-3; TRBD1 matches at 8 bases. The junction had 4 bases not matched to a gene; V was cut back by 6 bases and J by 5 bases. Germline assignment: CDR1 MDHEN and CDR2 SYDVKM. This CDR3 comprises 13 residues. The CDR3: CASRDRALDTQYF. CDR3 in DNA: TGTGCCAGCAGGGACAGGGCCCTAGATACGCAGTATTTT.

The chain joins TRBV4-3 to TRBJ1-4; TRBD1 matches 9 bases. Trimming took 4 bases from V and 1 from J; bases not matched to a gene: 10. The germline V gene has CDR1 LGHNA and CDR2 YSLEER. This CDR3 spans 18 amino acids. DNA for the CDR3: TGCGCCAGCAGCCGATCTCCCGGGACAGGGAGAACTAATGAAAAACTGTTTTTT. Translation gives CASSRSPGTGRTNEKLFF.

The V call is TRBV5-6, the J call TRBJ1-2; 11 positions agree with TRBD1. This CDR3 is 14 amino acids long. Germline lookup yields CDR1 SGHDT and CDR2 YYEEEE. Unmatched junction bases numbered 3, after V lost 3 bases and J lost 5 bases. This chain's CDR3 is CASSYGTGGYGYTF. DNA of the CDR3: TGTGCCAGCAGCTATGGGACAGGGGGTTATGGCTACACCTTC.

V usage is TRBV7-9 and J usage is TRBJ2-1; 8 nucleotides match TRBD2. Unmatched junction bases numbered 12, after V lost 5 bases and J lost 0 bases. The CDR3 loop spans 18 amino acids. The germline V gene has CDR1 SEHNR and CDR2 FQNEAQ (reference sequence). DNA for the CDR3: TGTGCCAGCAGCCGCCCCCCGGGAGGGCCAAGCTCCTACAATGAGCAGTTCTTC. It codes for CASSRPPGGPSSYNEQFF.